The present entry profiles one T cell receptor beta chain with its context. Its antigen is not identified. Starting from approximately 500 ng of total RNA, TCR libraries were made with linear amplification. One entry per CDR3 protein results from TCRdb running MiXCR on the reads. Among 180,000 or so distinct CDR3 sequences, 65% to 75% were seen once, and the ten largest hold less than 2.5%. These data belong to a study of healthy donors' naive CD4 and CD8 T cells. Findings of the study overall: Most V and J genes were reportedly biased between naive CD4+ and CD8+ cells.

V shed 6 bases and J 4 bases; nucleotides not matched to a gene: 13. The CDR3 totals 16 residues. The receptor's source is a pool of human donors in good health; the sample pools cells from several healthy donors. The sample taken for sequencing was naive CD4+ and CD8+ T cells sorted from blood, pooled from several donors. V usage is TRBV12-3 or TRBV12-4 and J usage is TRBJ2-3; 7 nucleotides agree with TRBD2. Here the CDR3 DNA reads TGTGCCAGCAGACCCGCTCGGGGAGGGTGGGCAGATACGCAGTATTTT. It specifies CASRPARGGWADTQYF.